This TCR beta chain appears in the sequencing data of a study of blood T cell repertoires in COVID-19. The wider study: T cells, B-cell-depleted T cells, or PBMCs supplied cDNA or gDNA.

The V gene lost 1 base and the J gene lost 6 bases, with 16 bases spanning the gap. There are 16 residues in the CDR3. Germline V gene sequence: CDR1 SGHRS, CDR2 YFSETQ. The assay was immunoSEQ multiplex PCR, and TCRdb's table has in-frame clones only and misses some. The table shows tens of thousands of clones, with 80% to 90% occurring only once. This chain connects TRBV5-1 to TRBJ2-2; perhaps TRBD1 as D (6 bases). The sequence was obtained from an elderly woman with acute or convalescent COVID-19. The source material was peripheral blood. CDR3 DNA: TGCGCCAGCAGCTTGTTTCAGGGGACCCTCGCCGGGGAGCTGTTTTTT. Translation: CASSLFQGTLAGELFF. Using reference TRBV5-1 and TRBJ2-2 for the parts outside the CDR3, the full variable domain is KAGVTQTPRYLIKTRGQQVTLSCSPISGHRSVSWYQQTPGQGLQFLFEYFSETQRNKGNFPGRFSGRQFSNSRSEMNVSTLELGDSALYLCASSLFQGTLAGELFFGEGSRLTVL.